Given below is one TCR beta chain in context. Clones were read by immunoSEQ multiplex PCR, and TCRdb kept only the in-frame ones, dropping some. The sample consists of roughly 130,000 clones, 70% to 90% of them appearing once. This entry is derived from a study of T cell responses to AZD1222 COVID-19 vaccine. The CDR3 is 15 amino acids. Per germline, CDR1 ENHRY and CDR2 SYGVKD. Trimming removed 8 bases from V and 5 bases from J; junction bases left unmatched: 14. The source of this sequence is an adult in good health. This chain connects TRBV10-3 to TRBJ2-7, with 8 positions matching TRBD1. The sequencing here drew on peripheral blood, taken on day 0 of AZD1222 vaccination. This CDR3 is CAILAPAGGMNEQYF. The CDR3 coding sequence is TGTGCCATCTTGGCCCCTGCAGGGGGCATGAACGAGCAGTACTTC.